These 4 T cell receptor beta chains came from one sample sequenced in a study of regulatory T cells in long-lasting Graves disease. In building TCR beta libraries, iRepertoire HTBI primers were used together with Arm-PCR of CDR3 regions. TCRdb reprocessed the multiplex PCR reads with MiXCR, giving one entry per CDR3 protein. This sample has 400,000 to 550,000 distinct CDR3 sequences, with more than 12% found just once. This sample's time point: newly diagnosed GD, antithyroid drugs for less than 3 months. Researchers made the TCR library from RNA that was extracted from PBMCs. This sample also appeared in a second study, on T cells in Graves' hyperthyroidism and ophthalmopathy.

Sequences were derived from peripheral blood mononuclear cells (PBMCs), sampled at new diagnosis, from a patient treated with antithyroid drugs. These receptors were collected from a woman in her 30s with Graves disease.

This clonotype was observed many times. The chain carries TRBV7-3 and TRBJ2-3, with D tentatively TRBD1 (5 bases). Trimming stripped 0 bases from V and 5 bases from J, with 9 bases between. The CDR3 loop spans 14 amino acids. Looked up from germline, CDR1 is SGHTA and CDR2 is FQGTGA. Written as DNA, the CDR3 is TGTGCCAGCAGCTTAACAGGGGTGCGAGATACGCAGTATTTT. Encoded protein: CASSLTGVRDTQYF.

At least ten counts were recorded for this clonotype. The V call is TRBV7-9, the J call TRBJ2-7, with D possibly matching TRBD1 (6 bases). Per germline, CDR1 SEHNR and CDR2 FQNEAQ (reference sequence). The CDR3 covers 14 residues. Between the trimmed V and J ends, which lost 2 bases and 4 bases, there was a span of 12 bases. In DNA, the CDR3 is TGTGCCAGCAGCTTAACGCCAGGGGAATACGAGCAGTACTTC. The encoded protein is CASSLTPGEYEQYF.

This clonotype has more than one count but fewer than ten. V is TRBV19 and J is TRBJ2-1; D assignment may be TRBD1 or TRBD2 (5 bases each). Germline V gene sequence: CDR1 LNHDA, CDR2 SQIVND (reference sequence). The CDR3 loop spans 14 amino acids. V was pared by 9 bases and J by 2 bases, with 14 bases between. In DNA form, the CDR3 reads TGTGCCAGCACCCCCCGGGGACCCTACAATGAGCAGTTCTTC. It yields the protein CASTPRGPYNEQFF. The complete variable domain, with remaining parts taken from reference TRBV19 and TRBJ2-1, reads DGGITQSPKYLFRKEGQNVTLSCEQNLNHDAMYWYRQDPGQGLRLIYYSQIVNDFQKGDIAEGYSVSREKKESFPLTVTSAQKNPTAFYLCASTPRGPYNEQFFGPGTRLTVL.

This clonotype has at least ten counts. This rearrangement joins TRBV15 to TRBJ2-7; 12 bases align to TRBD2. The germline CDR1 and CDR2 sequences are LNHNV and YYDKDF (reference sequence). With 0 bases clipped from V and 2 bases from J, the junction kept 11 bases outside the gene matches. The CDR3 covers 19 residues. CDR3 loop: CATSRDRLAGVGIPYEQYF. The CDR3 bases are TGTGCCACCAGCAGAGACCGACTAGCGGGAGTGGGGATCCCCTACGAGCAGTACTTC.